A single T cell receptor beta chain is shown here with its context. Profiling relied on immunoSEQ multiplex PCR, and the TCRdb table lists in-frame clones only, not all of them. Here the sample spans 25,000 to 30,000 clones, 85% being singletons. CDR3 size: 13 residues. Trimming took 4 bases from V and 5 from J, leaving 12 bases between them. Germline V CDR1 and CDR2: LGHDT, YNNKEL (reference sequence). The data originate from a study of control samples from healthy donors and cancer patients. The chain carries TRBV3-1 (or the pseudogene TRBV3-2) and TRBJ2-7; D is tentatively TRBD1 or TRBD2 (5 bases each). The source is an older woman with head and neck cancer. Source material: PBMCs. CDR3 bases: TGTGCCAGCAGCCTCAGATCGGGGCACGAGCAGTACTTC. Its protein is CASSLRSGHEQYF.